These 27 T cell receptor beta chains came from one sample sequenced in a study of cytomegalovirus exposure and HLA in healthy donors. PCR used 60 Vbeta primers and 13 Jbeta primers. Generated by immunoSEQ multiplex PCR, the TCRdb table keeps only in-frame clones and is missing some. The sample carries under 200,000 clones, roughly 83% recorded once. The specimen was PBMCs. The receptors shown here come from a woman aged 45 to 65 in good health and CMV-seronegative.

The V gene is TRBV7-6, the J gene TRBJ2-1, with 7 bases lining up with TRBD2. CDR1 SGHVS and CDR2 FNYEAQ come from the germline V gene. With V trimmed by 5 bases and J by 6 bases, 10 bases remained unmatched. There are 15 residues in the CDR3. The CDR3 loop reads CASSPAGGNFNEQFF. As DNA, the CDR3 is TGTGCCAGCAGCCCAGCCGGGGGGAACTTCAATGAGCAGTTCTTC.

This clone has a single count. The chain uses TRBV5-1 and TRBJ1-4; 7 nucleotides line up with TRBD1. The V gene end was trimmed by 1 base and the J gene end by 8 bases; junction bases not matched to a gene: 8. CDR3 length equals 15 residues. Germline V lookup: CDR1 SGHRS, CDR2 YFSETQ. CDR3 bases: TGCGCCAGCAGCTTGAGACAGGGAGTAGACGAAAAACTGTTTTTT. This translates into CASSLRQGVDEKLFF.

This clone was detected only a few times. V usage is TRBV6-1 and J usage is TRBJ2-7; 7 bases line up with TRBD1. Unmatched junction bases numbered 10, after V lost 6 bases and J lost 5 bases. The CDR3 is 14 residues long. Germline CDR1 reads MNHNS; CDR2 reads SASEGT. The CDR3 region has the DNA TGTGCCAGCAGCCGACAGTTCCAGGGGGACGAGCAGTACTTC. Amino acids: CASSRQFQGDEQYF.

This chain uses TRBV5-8 with TRBJ2-3; the match to TRBD2 covers 12 bases. CDR1 and CDR2 (germline): SGHTS, YDEGEE. This CDR3 spans 16 amino acids. Losses at the gene ends were 4 bases for V and 14 bases for J; bases not matched to a gene: 17. The CDR3 loop reads CASSLTSGSPQGRPYF. The CDR3 bases are TGTGCCAGCAGCCTGACTAGCGGGAGTCCTCAGGGTCGTCCGTATTTT. The entire variable domain, with the rest obtained from reference TRBV5-8 and TRBJ2-3, is as follows: EAGVTQSPTHLIKTRGQQATLRCSPISGHTSVYWYQQALGLGLQFLLWYDEGEERNRGNFPPRFSGRQFPNYSSELNVNALELEDSALYLCASSLTSGSPQGRPYFGPGTRLTVL.

The V and J genes are TRBV27 and TRBJ2-7; 12 bases align to TRBD2. Germline values: CDR1 MNHEY, CDR2 SMNVEV (reference sequence). The CDR3 runs 16 residues. V dropped 3 bases and J dropped 4; count of bases not matched to a gene: 7. The CDR3 is CASSFLTSGSSYEQYF. The CDR3 coding sequence is TGTGCCAGCAGTTTCCTGACTAGCGGGAGCTCGTACGAGCAGTACTTC.

This clone has just a few counts. V and J are TRBV19 and TRBJ1-3, with D possibly being TRBD1 (5 bases). Germline V CDR1 and CDR2: LNHDA, SQIVND (reference sequence). CDR3 length: 14 residues. Trimming stripped 1 base from V and 4 bases from J, with 8 bases between. Written as DNA, the CDR3 is TGTGCCAGTAGTATAGCAGGGTTCGGAAACACCATATATTTT. Its translation is CASSIAGFGNTIYF.

The chain couples TRBV11-2 to TRBJ2-5, with no clear D. Trimming cost V 0 bases and J 5 bases, with 10 bases left between them. The CDR3 is 14 amino acids. Germline CDR1 SGHAT, CDR2 FQNNGV. CDR3 bases: TGTGCCAGCAGCTTAGAGCCTAGGTTTGAGACCCAGTACTTC. Translated, it gives CASSLEPRFETQYF.

The V call is TRBV7-9, the J call TRBJ1-2; a weak D match, TRBD1 (5 bases). The CDR3 has 17 residues. Germline loops: CDR1 SEHNR, CDR2 FQNEAQ (reference sequence). V was clipped by 2 bases and J by 1 base, with 17 bases between them. This CDR3 is CASSLSSGANFNYGYTF. In nucleotides, the CDR3 is TGTGCCAGCAGCTTATCCAGTGGGGCAAATTTTAACTATGGCTACACCTTC.

For the CDR3, the DNA is TGTGCCAGCAAAAAACTAAGCTCCTACAATGAGCAGTTCTTC. This gives the protein CASKKLSSYNEQFF. The chain combines TRBV28 with TRBJ2-1; D remains ambiguous. The V and J ends lost 7 bases and 0 bases respectively, with 10 bases between them. Germline CDR1 is MDHEN and CDR2 is SYDVKM. This CDR3 is built from 14 residues.

The chain uses TRBV6-5 and TRBJ1-5; D ambiguous. Germline V lookup: CDR1 MNHEY, CDR2 SVGAGI. Between the trimmed V and J ends, which lost 0 bases and 0 bases, there was a span of 6 bases. The CDR3 has 15 residues. CDR3: CASSYSRHSNQPQHF. The CDR3 nucleotides read TGTGCCAGCAGTTACTCGAGACATAGCAATCAGCCCCAGCATTTT.

The rearrangement links TRBV28 to TRBJ1-2; possible D gene TRBD1, 5 bases. Per the germline V gene, CDR1 is MDHEN and CDR2 is SYDVKM. The CDR3 runs 12 residues. V was trimmed by 2 bases and J by 8 bases, leaving 9 bases between them. In DNA, the CDR3 is TGTGCCAGCAGTTTAGGGGCCGGAGGCTACACCTTC. This gives the protein CASSLGAGGYTF.

The chain couples TRBV6-1 to TRBJ2-7; D perhaps matches TRBD1 (6 bases). The V gene's germline CDR1 is MNHNS and CDR2 SASEGT. V lost 2 bases and J lost 7, with 6 bases in between. The CDR3 spans 11 residues. CDR3 nucleotides: TGTGCCAGCAGTGAAACAGGGGAGCAGTACTTC. Translation: CASSETGEQYF.

CDR3 DNA: TGTGCCAGCAGGAGACAGGGAGTGGGCGAGCAGTACTTC. Translated, it gives CASRRQGVGEQYF. The chain combines TRBV2 with TRBJ2-7; 7 bases are shared with TRBD1. This CDR3 has 13 residues. The germline gives CDR1 SNHLY, CDR2 FYNNEI. With V trimmed by 6 bases and J by 6 bases, 8 bases remained unmatched.

The chain couples TRBV19 to TRBJ1-5, with no clear D. Germline CDR1 is LNHDA and CDR2 is SQIVND (reference sequence). This CDR3 region has 13 residues. V lost 7 bases to trimming and J lost 0 bases, with 7 bases between them. In DNA, the CDR3 is TGTGCCAGTACACATAATAGCAATCAGCCCCAGCATTTT. It yields the protein CASTHNSNQPQHF.

This sequence joins TRBV5-5 and TRBJ2-3; TRBD1 agrees at 11 bases. V was clipped by 3 bases and J by 5 bases; unmatched bases: 8. Germline CDR1 and CDR2: SGHKS and YYEKEE (reference sequence). The CDR3 spans 16 residues. CDR3 sequence: CASSWGTGGVEDTQYF. In DNA, the CDR3 is TGTGCCAGCAGCTGGGGGACAGGGGGGGTTGAAGATACGCAGTATTTT.

The table lists this clone with a few counts. The chain is built from TRBV14 and TRBJ2-2, with D unresolved. Trimming removed 0 bases from V and 5 bases from J, with 7 bases in between. Germline assignment: CDR1 SGHDN and CDR2 FVKESK. The CDR3 spans 14 residues. This CDR3 reads CASSQDISTGELFF. The CDR3 DNA reads as TGTGCCAGCAGCCAAGATATTAGTACCGGGGAGCTGTTTTTT.

In its sample, this clone was seen once. This chain connects TRBV6-1 to TRBJ2-5; D unresolved. Germline CDR1 and CDR2: MNHNS and SASEGT. The V end was cut by 8 bases, the J end by 12 bases, with 7 bases between. The CDR3 sequence is 8 residues long. Written as DNA, the CDR3 is TGTGCCAGCGGCCAGGAGTACTTC. It yields the protein CASGQEYF.

This clone was seen just once. This chain links TRBV7-2 with TRBJ2-5, with D unresolved. With the DNA end fitting TRBJ2-7 better, the J assignment may be wrong. This CDR3 is 13 amino acids long. Germline assignment: CDR1 SGHTA and CDR2 FQGNSA. The CDR3 DNA reads as TGTGCCAGCAGCTTAGTTCAAGCCTACGAGCAGTACTTC. Translated: CASSLVQAYEQYF.

V usage is TRBV5-6 and J usage is TRBJ2-6; 7 bases are shared with TRBD1. Trimming took 7 bases from V and 5 from J; bases not matched to a gene: 9. CDR3 length: 15 amino acids. CDR1 is SGHDT, CDR2 YYEEEE, per germline. As DNA, the CDR3 is TGTGCCAGCGGACACAGGGGAAGTTGGGCCAACGTCCTGACTTTC. Translated: CASGHRGSWANVLTF.

This rearrangement joins TRBV4-2 to TRBJ2-2; TRBD2 agrees at 10 bases. This CDR3 is 17 amino acids long. Germline lookup yields CDR1 LGHNA and CDR2 YNFKEQ. The trim removed 5 bases at V and 2 bases at J, leaving 8 bases unmatched. Here the CDR3 reads CASSSGAGGVNTGELFF. The CDR3 bases are TGTGCCAGCAGCTCGGGAGCGGGAGGGGTAAACACCGGGGAGCTGTTTTTT.

Only one count was recorded for this clone. This chain links TRBV18 with TRBJ2-3; 9 bases align to TRBD1. The CDR3 runs 18 residues. The germline CDR1 and CDR2 sequences are KGHSH and LQKENI. The V gene end was trimmed by 0 bases and the J gene end by 1 base; junction bases not matched to a gene: 8. The CDR3 coding sequence is TGTGCCAGCTCACCACCGCCGGGACAGGGCTTAGGCACAGATACGCAGTATTTT. This encodes CASSPPPGQGLGTDTQYF. Drawing the rest from reference TRBV18 and TRBJ2-3, the complete variable domain is NAGVMQNPRHLVRRRGQEARLRCSPMKGHSHVYWYRQLPEEGLKFMVYLQKENIIDESGMPKERFSAEFPKEGPSILRIQQVVRGDSAAYFCASSPPPGQGLGTDTQYFGPGTRLTVL.

CDR3 nucleotides: TGTGCCAGCAGCAACCTACAGGGCCCAGGTACTGAAGCTTTCTTT. The encoded protein is CASSNLQGPGTEAFF. The chain uses TRBV9 and TRBJ1-1, with D perhaps TRBD1 (6 bases). CDR1 and CDR2 from the germline V gene are SGDLS and YYNGEE. V was cut by 4 bases and J by 5 bases, with 18 bases left in between. The CDR3 contains 15 residues.

This clone occurred a few times. The chain recombines TRBV6-1 with TRBJ1-5, with a tentative D call TRBD1 (6 bases). The CDR3 runs to 14 residues. Trimming left V 1 base short and J 8 bases short, with 12 bases between. Germline CDR1 and CDR2: MNHNS and SASEGT. CDR3 nucleotide sequence: TGTGCCAGCAGTGAAGTATGGGGGCCGGAGCCCCAGCATTTT. Translating gives CASSEVWGPEPQHF.

The V call is TRBV10-3, the J call TRBJ2-7; no clear D gene. Trimming pared 0 bases from V and 1 base from J, leaving 7 bases between. Germline V CDR1 and CDR2: ENHRY, SYGVKD. The CDR3 is made up of 14 amino acids. For the CDR3, the DNA is TGTGCCATCAGTGAGTCGGGCCCTTCCTACGAGCAGTACTTC. Amino acids: CAISESGPSYEQYF.

The count of this clone is one. The genes are TRBV10-2 and TRBJ2-5; TRBD2 matches 8 bases. The tail of the sequence fits TRBJ2-7 better, so the J call may be wrong. CDR1 is WSHSY and CDR2 is SAAADI in the germline V gene. The CDR3 sequence is 12 residues long. The CDR3 DNA is TGCGCCAGCAGGGCGGGGGGCTACGAGCAGTACTTC. Protein: CASRAGGYEQYF.

The CDR3 DNA follows: TGTGCCAGCAGCGTACTAGCGGGAGAACGTTACACCGGGGAGCTGTTTTTT. It encodes CASSVLAGERYTGELFF. The chain couples TRBV9 to TRBJ2-2, with 10 bases aligning to TRBD2. This CDR3 comprises 17 residues. V lost 1 base, J lost 3 bases, and 6 bases stayed unmatched. The germline V gene encodes CDR1 SGDLS and CDR2 YYNGEE.

The V call is TRBV7-9, the J call TRBJ2-1, with 9 bases lining up with TRBD2. V was pared by 5 bases and J by 0 bases, with 5 bases of the junction left unmatched. This CDR3 has 16 residues. Germline V gene lookup returns CDR1 SEHNR and CDR2 FQNEAQ (reference sequence). CDR3 bases: TGTGCCAGCAGCCCCGAAGCGGGGGGCTCCTACAATGAGCAGTTCTTC. Encoded protein: CASSPEAGGSYNEQFF.